The 8 T cell receptor beta chains below were found in one sample sequenced in a study of T cells after posttransplantation cyclophosphamide. Busulfan-fludarabine conditioning, marrow transplant, and cyclophosphamide on days +3 and +4 were administered. Only in-frame clones appear in the TCRdb table, and some are missing; sequencing was by immunoSEQ multiplex PCR. Of some 10,000 clones listed, around 80% are singletons. The sample consisted of PBMCs, taken after allogeneic stem cell transplant with posttransplant cyclophosphamide. The receptors come from a female patient aged 50-65 years who received an allogeneic stem cell transplant from a related donor, was CMV-positive, and had no GVHD. A share of the T cells may be of graft donor origin.

This chain links TRBV10-3 with TRBJ1-1; TRBD1 matches 8 bases. The CDR3 totals 16 residues. The trim removed 0 bases at V and 4 bases at J, leaving 7 bases unmatched. The germline gives CDR1 ENHRY, CDR2 SYGVKD. CDR3 in amino acids: CAISESTQGASTEAFF. The CDR3 coding sequence is TGTGCCATCAGTGAGTCGACTCAGGGGGCGAGCACTGAAGCTTTCTTT.

This clone was counted between two and nine times. This chain joins TRBV5-6 and TRBJ2-3; 11 bases align to TRBD1. This CDR3 comprises 16 residues. With V trimmed by 4 bases and J by 2 bases, 6 bases remained unmatched. Looked up from germline, CDR1 is SGHDT and CDR2 is YYEEEE. The CDR3 DNA sequence: TGTGCCAGCAGCACCGGGACAGGGGGAGTCACAGATACGCAGTATTTT. Residues: CASSTGTGGVTDTQYF.

This chain connects TRBV5-6 to TRBJ2-3, with D maybe TRBD2 (6 bases). Germline V CDR1 and CDR2: SGHDT, YYEEEE. CDR3 length: 13 amino acids. V was clipped by 5 bases and J by 4 bases, with 11 bases between them. CDR3 DNA sequence: TGTGCCAGCAGAACGGGGGTATCAGATACGCAGTATTTT. Translated, it gives CASRTGVSDTQYF.

The chain couples TRBV9 to TRBJ2-7, with a possible D match to TRBD2 (7 bases). The germline CDR1 and CDR2 sequences are SGDLS and YYNGEE. The ends were cut back, 4 bases at V and 2 bases at J, with 16 bases in the middle. The CDR3 is 15 amino acids. CDR3 sequence: CASSRSEGGPYEQYF. The CDR3 nucleotides are TGTGCCAGCAGCAGATCGGAGGGGGGGCCCTACGAGCAGTACTTC. Supplemented by reference TRBV9 and TRBJ2-7, the full variable domain reads DSGVTQTPKHLITATGQRVTLRCSPRSGDLSVYWYQQSLDQGLQFLIQYYNGEERAKGNILERFSAQQFPDLHSELNLSSLELGDSALYFCASSRSEGGPYEQYFGPGTRLTVT.

In DNA form, the CDR3 reads TGTGCCAGCAGGCTCCCGGGTACAGATACGCAGTATTTT. Its translation is CASRLPGTDTQYF. This chain joins TRBV28 and TRBJ2-3; D not certain. V shed 6 bases and J shed 3 bases, with 10 bases lying between them. Germline values: CDR1 MDHEN, CDR2 SYDVKM. There are 13 residues in the CDR3.

This clone was found once. One junction end does not reproduce the germline sequence, and a read error may be involved. Different DNA sequences within this sample yield the same CDR3. This chain connects TRBV6-5 to TRBJ1-2; D is perhaps TRBD1 (5 bases). Germline CDR1 MNHEY, CDR2 SVGAGI. The CDR3 extends over 15 amino acids. The CDR3 DNA follows: TGTGCCAGCAGTTACCAGCAGGGCGTTAACTACGGCTACACCTTC. Amino acid sequence: CASSYQQGVNYGYTF.

The CDR3 protein is CASSYQGSYEQYF. CDR3 DNA sequence: TGTGCCAGCAGCTATCAGGGGTCCTACGAGCAGTACTTC. This chain connects TRBV5-4 to TRBJ2-7; D possibly corresponds to TRBD1 (6 bases). The V and J ends lost 3 bases and 1 base respectively, with 8 bases between them. Germline V CDR1 and CDR2: SGHNT, YYREEE (reference sequence). This CDR3 is built from 13 residues. Full variable domain (outside the CDR3, taken from reference TRBV5-4 and TRBJ2-7): ETGVTQSPTHLIKTRGQQVTLRCSSQSGHNTVSWYQQALGQGPQFIFQYYREEENGRGNFPPRFSGLQFPNYSSELNVNALELDDSALYLCASSYQGSYEQYFGPGTRLTVT.

V gene TRBV5-1 combines with J gene TRBJ1-2; 11 bases fit TRBD1. The CDR3 runs 15 residues. Germline loops: CDR1 SGHRS, CDR2 YFSETQ. J was trimmed by 2 bases and V by 4 bases; bases with no gene match: 4. For the CDR3, the DNA is TGCGCCAGCAGCCCGGGACAGGGGGAGAACTATGGCTACACCTTC. Its translation: CASSPGQGENYGYTF.